Sequencing of this T cell receptor beta chain was carried out in a study of human T cells and chemical hapten exposure. Study-wide background: Sensitizing treatment utilized 2% DPC over a roughly 2 cm by roughly 2 cm portion of upper inner arm skin. Patients' scalps got diphenylcyclopropenone weekly throughout the approximately 22-week study. Readings were taken at 6 days from patch tests that had applied 0.01% DPC to the upper back.

From germline, CDR1 is LGHDT and CDR2 YNNKEL (reference sequence). This CDR3 is 14 amino acids long. With 7 bases removed from V and 1 base from J, the gap between germline ends came to 13 bases. Time point: patch test 1, 2 weeks after DPC sensitization. Treatment here: therapeutic diphenylcyclopropenone sensitization with weekly scalp DPC. The donor pool consisted of alopecia patients aged 18 to 70 years, considered suitable for DPC. TCRdb recomputed calls from the RACE reads with MiXCR, one row per CDR3 protein. The sample includes 95,000 to 150,000 distinct CDR3 sequences, roughly 15% of them seen just once.

This clonotype was sampled from a young man with alopecia areata. Some clones in this sample may be carry-over from other donors' samples. The sample in question was whole blood, obtained in connection with sensitization to the hapten diphenylcyclopropenone (DPC). This chain connects TRBV3-1 to TRBJ1-1; D possibly corresponds to TRBD1 (6 bases). CDR3 amino acids: CASTAGEWNTEAFF. In nucleotides, the CDR3 is TGTGCCAGCACCGCAGGGGAGTGGAACACTGAAGCTTTCTTT.